This is a list of T cell receptor beta chains from one sample in a study of cytomegalovirus exposure and HLA in healthy donors. Measured with immunoSEQ multiplex PCR; TCRdb has only the in-frame clones, and not every one. The sample records about 220,000 clones, 75% to 95% being singletons. Sequenced: PBMCs. The origin of the receptors is a woman younger than 35 in good health and CMV-seronegative. The CDR3 runs from the conserved cysteine through the conserved F or W. The D gene is left open where the match is weak. Not every row has a clone size; where given, it reads once, few, many or a size class.

J gene,V gene,clone size,D gene,CDR3 DNA,CDR3 protein
TRBJ2-1,TRBV5-4,NA,NA,TGTGCCAGCAGCGTCGGACTGTCCTTGAATGAGCAGTTCTTC,CASSVGLSLNEQFF
TRBJ1-2,TRBV2,NA,NA,TGTGCCAGCAGTGAATGGGGGGGTGTTAACTATGGCTACACCTTC,CASSEWGGVNYGYTF
TRBJ1-1,TRBV7-3,NA,NA,TGTGCCAGCAGCTTAATAAGTCTCCGGGACTCAGACATGAACACTGAAGCTTTCTTT,CASSLISLRDSDMNTEAFF
TRBJ1-5,TRBV18,NA,NA,TGTGCCAGCGGCCAGGGGTTGGATCAGCCCCAGCATTTT,CASGQGLDQPQHF
TRBJ2-3,TRBV2,NA,NA,TGTGCCAGCATTGGTCGGGACACAGATACGCAGTATTTT,CASIGRDTDTQYF
TRBJ2-2,TRBV6-1,NA,NA,TGTGCCAGCAGTGAATTCTCCGGGAGCACCGGGGAGCTGTTTTTT,CASSEFSGSTGELFF
TRBJ2-3,TRBV6-1,NA,TRBD2,TGTGCCAGCAGTGAACTAGCGGGAGCAGATACGCAGTATTTT,CASSELAGADTQYF
TRBJ1-2,TRBV2,NA,TRBD1,TGTGCCAGCAGTGAGTTAGGGACAGACATTACTAACTATGGCTACACCTTC,CASSELGTDITNYGYTF
TRBJ1-2,TRBV5-1,once,NA,TGCGCCAGCAGCTTCGTTGGGATACAGGGAACTTATGGCTACACCTTC,CASSFVGIQGTYGYTF
TRBJ1-1,TRBV18,NA,TRBD1,TGTGCCAGCTCACCACAGGGGGCCGGCACTGAAGCTTTCTTT,CASSPQGAGTEAFF
TRBJ2-1,TRBV6-4,NA,TRBD2,TGTGCCAGCAAATATGAAGCGGGAGGCGGGTATTACAATGAGCAGTTCTTC,CASKYEAGGGYYNEQFF
TRBJ2-7,TRBV29-1,NA,NA,TGCAGCGTTGAGCTCAGGGTTGGGGAGCAGTACTTC,CSVELRVGEQYF
TRBJ1-5,TRBV7-9,NA,NA,TGTGCCAGCAGCTCACAAGGGGGAGGGTCGGGCAATCAGCCCCAGCATTTT,CASSSQGGGSGNQPQHF
TRBJ2-7,TRBV5-5,NA,NA,TGTGCCAGCAGCTTGGGTCGGGAGCAGTACGAGCAGTACTTC,CASSLGREQYEQYF
TRBJ2-7,TRBV6-1,few,TRBD1,TGTGCCAGCATACTCCGGGACAGAGCCTACGAGCAGTACTTC,CASILRDRAYEQYF
TRBJ2-7,TRBV5-1,NA,TRBD2,TGCGCCAGCAGCTTGTTAGCGGGAGGCTTGAAGAACGAGCAGTACTTC,CASSLLAGGLKNEQYF
TRBJ2-7,TRBV4-1,NA,TRBD2,TGCGCCAGCAGCCGCAGGTGGGGGGGGGATCTGGAGTACGAGCAGTACTTC,CASSRRWGGDLEYEQYF
TRBJ2-2,TRBV21-1,once,NA,TGTGCCAGCAGCAAAGAAGAGCGGGACGTCGCGAACACCGGGGAGCTGTTTTTT,CASSKEERDVANTGELFF
TRBJ2-1,TRBV5-1,NA,NA,TGCGCCAGCAGCTTAGGGGCAAAGCTTGAGCAGTTCTTC,CASSLGAKLEQFF
TRBJ2-1,TRBV10-3,NA,TRBD1,TGTGCCATAAGGACAGGCCACTCGGATGAGCAGTTCTTC,CAIRTGHSDEQFF
TRBJ1-2,TRBV30,NA,NA,TGTGCCTGGATGGGCAGAGTCTATGGCTACACCTTC,CAWMGRVYGYTF
TRBJ2-5,TRBV2,NA,NA,TGTGCCAGCAGTTCTTTTCTCGGAGTTCAAGAGACCCAGTACTTC,CASSSFLGVQETQYF
TRBJ2-2,TRBV5-1,NA,NA,TGCGCCAGCAGCTTGTTGCAGGGCGGCGGCACCGGGGAGCTGTTTTTT,CASSLLQGGGTGELFF
TRBJ2-7,TRBV5-1,NA,TRBD2,TGCGCCAGCAGCTTGGCCTCTAGCGGGACCAGATACGAGCAGTACTTC,CASSLASSGTRYEQYF
TRBJ1-1,TRBV5-1,NA,TRBD1,TGCGCCAGCAGCGCGGGACAGCCCTTCTCCACTGAAGCTTTCTTT,CASSAGQPFSTEAFF
TRBJ1-4,TRBV12-5,NA,TRBD1,TGTGCTACTACCGGGACAGGGGATGAAAAACTGTTTTTT,CATTGTGDEKLFF
TRBJ2-2,TRBV10-3,NA,NA,TGTGCCATCTCGCGAGACAGCCGTGTCGGCGGGGAGCTGTTTTTT,CAISRDSRVGGELFF
TRBJ2-1,TRBV30,NA,NA,TGTGCCTGGGGGGCAGCGCCGAGCTCCTACAATGAGCAGTTCTTC,CAWGAAPSSYNEQFF
TRBJ2-1,TRBV6-6,NA,NA,TGTGCCAGCAGATCCACCCTTTCGGACAATTACAATGAGCAGTTCTTC,CASRSTLSDNYNEQFF
TRBJ2-5,TRBV5-8,NA,NA,TGTGCCAGCAGCTTTTTTCGGGAGACCCAGTACTTC,CASSFFRETQYF